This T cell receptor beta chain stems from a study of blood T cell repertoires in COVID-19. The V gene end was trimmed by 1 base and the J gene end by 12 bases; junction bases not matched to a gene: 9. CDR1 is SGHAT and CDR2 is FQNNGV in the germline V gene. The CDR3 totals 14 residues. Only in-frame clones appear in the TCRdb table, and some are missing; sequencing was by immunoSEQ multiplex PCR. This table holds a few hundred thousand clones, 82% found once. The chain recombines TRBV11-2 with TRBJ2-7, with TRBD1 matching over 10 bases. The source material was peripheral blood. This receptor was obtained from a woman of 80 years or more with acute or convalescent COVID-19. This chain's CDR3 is CASSLAGDRGSWYF. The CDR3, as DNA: TGTGCCAGCAGCTTAGCTGGGGACAGGGGTAGTTGGTACTTC.